This T cell receptor (beta chain) was recorded in a study of T-cell reconstitution after alpha-beta-depleted transplantation in children. Study-wide results and limits: One year after transplant, T-cell counts and diversity came mostly from newly produced T cells. There were reportedly several hundred expanded graft clones from which alpha-beta T cells came about two months after transplant.

There are a few counts of this clonotype. No antigen is known for it. A library of TCRbeta sequences, prepared with unique molecular identifiers, was generated. TCRdb re-derived calls from the PCR reads in MiXCR, one entry per CDR3 protein. The sample has approximately 800,000 distinct CDR3 sequences; under 20% are singletons. The source of this sequence is a male patient aged 10 to 17 who had a stem cell transplant for acute lymphoblastic leukemia, so the T cells may come from the graft donor. Sample: PBMCs, mostly from graft donor cells, taken 360 days after TCRalphabeta/CD19-depleted stem cell transplant.

The CDR3 nucleotides are TGTGCCAGCAGCCAACGACTAGCGGGAGGTATGGATACGCAGTATTTT. Encoded protein: CASSQRLAGGMDTQYF. The chain uses TRBV4-2 and TRBJ2-3; 13 bases align to TRBD2. The CDR3 is 16 residues long. From germline, CDR1 is LGHNA and CDR2 YNFKEQ. The V segment lost 2 bases and the J segment 6 bases; nucleotides outside the gene matches: 5.